What follows are 27 T cell receptor beta chains derived from one specimen sequenced in a study of blood T cell repertoires in COVID-19. TCRdb keeps only in-frame clones here, not all; method: immunoSEQ multiplex PCR. The data show under 250,000 clones, around 86% seen once. Sequenced material: peripheral blood. The receptors were gathered from a woman aged 60 to 75 who had recovered from COVID-19.

This sequence joins TRBV25-1 and TRBJ1-1, with 8 bases lining up with TRBD1. The CDR3 is made up of 16 amino acids. Germline V CDR1 and CDR2: MGHDK, SYGVNS. J was trimmed by 6 bases and V by 2 bases; bases with no gene match: 11. The CDR3 DNA reads TGTGCCAGCAGTGAACTCACAGGGGGAAGGGGAGCTGAAGCTTTCTTT. This encodes CASSELTGGRGAEAFF.

The chain recombines TRBV5-4 with TRBJ2-7; no clear D gene. The CDR3 spans 13 residues. Germline V gene data show CDR1 as SGHNT and CDR2 as YYREEE (reference sequence). V lost 5 bases and J lost 1, with 10 bases in between. CDR3 DNA sequence: TGTGCCAGCAGATTTTACGGGTCCTACGAGCAGTACTTC. This codes for CASRFYGSYEQYF.

This chain uses TRBV18 with TRBJ2-2; 9 nucleotides align to TRBD2. After removal of 7 bases from V and 2 bases from J, the junction contained 11 bases not matched to a gene. This CDR3 is 17 amino acids long. Germline CDR1 KGHSH, CDR2 LQKENI. The CDR3: CASLSSPAGGNTGELFF. CDR3 DNA: TGTGCCAGCTTATCGAGCCCAGCGGGGGGAAACACCGGGGAGCTGTTTTTT.

This chain uses TRBV21-1 with TRBJ1-1. TRBV21-1 is marked as a pseudogene. This CDR3 has 14 amino acids. The CDR3 nucleotides read TGTGCCAGCAGCAAAGGGGGGGTAGACACTGAAGCTTTCTTT. The encoded protein is CASSKGGVDTEAFF.

J is TRBJ1-2 and V is TRBV9; D is unclear. The CDR3 length is 15 residues. CDR1 is SGDLS, CDR2 YYNGEE, per germline. The V gene lost 1 base and the J gene lost 10 bases, with 20 bases spanning the gap. In nucleotides, the CDR3 is TGTGCCAGCAGCGTACGCTCCCTCGCTACAGAAACCTACACCTTC. Its protein product is CASSVRSLATETYTF.

The V gene is TRBV19, the J gene TRBJ2-3, with D possibly matching TRBD2 (5 bases). Trimming left V 8 bases short and J 0 bases short, with 12 bases between. CDR3 size: 14 residues. The germline gives CDR1 LNHDA, CDR2 SQIVND (reference sequence). The CDR3 sequence is CASRTSSSTDTQYF. The DNA for the CDR3 is TGTGCCAGTCGGACTTCTTCTAGCACAGATACGCAGTATTTT.

This clone was found once. V usage is TRBV6-6 and J usage is TRBJ2-7, with 14 bases matching TRBD2. This CDR3 has 14 amino acids. CDR1 MNHNY and CDR2 SVGAGI come from the germline V gene (reference sequence). With 6 bases clipped from V and 2 bases from J, the junction kept 0 bases outside the gene matches. CDR3 protein: CASRTSGGAYEQYF. The DNA for the CDR3 is TGTGCCAGCAGGACTAGCGGGGGGGCCTACGAGCAGTACTTC.

CDR3 residues: CASSSVRLTGELFF. CDR3 nucleotides: TGTGCCAGCAGCTCGGTCAGGCTCACCGGGGAGCTGTTTTTT. The V gene is TRBV5-8, the J gene TRBJ2-2, with D hard to call. The CDR3 has 14 amino acids. V lost 3 bases and J 4 bases, leaving 10 bases between the germline ends. From germline, CDR1 is SGHTS and CDR2 YDEGEE.

The V gene is TRBV10-3, the J gene TRBJ1-4; D ambiguous. The germline V and J ends were trimmed by 10 bases and 7 bases, with 13 bases remaining between them. The CDR3 spans 12 residues. Germline lookup yields CDR1 ENHRY and CDR2 SYGVKD. Written as DNA, the CDR3 is TGTGCCAGCGGGCTGGGTGGTGAAAAACTGTTTTTT. Translation: CASGLGGEKLFF.

The chain recombines TRBV5-6 with TRBJ2-5; 12 nucleotides line up with TRBD2. CDR3 length: 17 residues. Germline values: CDR1 SGHDT, CDR2 YYEEEE. The V segment lost 1 base and the J segment 0 bases; nucleotides outside the gene matches: 4. The CDR3 sequence is CASSLWLAGGYQETQYF. The CDR3 DNA sequence: TGTGCCAGCAGCTTGTGGCTAGCGGGGGGGTACCAAGAGACCCAGTACTTC.

The chain combines TRBV2 with TRBJ2-7; 7 positions match TRBD1. Germline V CDR1 and CDR2: SNHLY, FYNNEI. The length of the CDR3 is 13 residues. Trimming at V came to 4 bases and at J to 5 bases, leaving 5 bases not matched to a gene. CDR3 nucleotides: TGTGCCAGCAGTGGACAGGGAGTGGACGAGCAGTACTTC. Residues: CASSGQGVDEQYF. The complete variable domain, with remaining parts taken from reference TRBV2 and TRBJ2-7, reads EPEVTQTPSHQVTQMGQEVILRCVPISNHLYFYWYRQILGQKVEFLVSFYNNEISEKSEIFDDQFSVERPDGSNFTLKIRSTKLEDSAMYFCASSGQGVDEQYFGPGTRLTVT.

The genes are TRBV7-2 and TRBJ1-6; D is possibly TRBD1 (5 bases). V was clipped by 5 bases and J by 4 bases, with 6 bases between them. The germline V gene encodes CDR1 SGHTA and CDR2 FQGNSA. This CDR3 is 13 amino acids long. This CDR3 reads CASSGQYNSPLHF. In nucleotides, the CDR3 is TGTGCCAGCAGCGGACAATATAATTCACCCCTCCACTTT.

CDR3 region: CASSGQGAVIQYF. In DNA, the CDR3 is TGTGCCAGTAGCGGACAGGGGGCTGTGATCCAGTACTTC. This rearrangement joins TRBV19 to TRBJ2-5; 11 nucleotides agree with TRBD1. This CDR3 contains 13 residues. V shed 6 bases, J shed 10 bases, and the junction held 7 bases outside the gene matches. Germline V gene data show CDR1 as LNHDA and CDR2 as SQIVND (reference sequence).

V usage is TRBV19 and J usage is TRBJ1-3; 11 nucleotides agree with TRBD1. Trimming removed 5 bases from V and 3 bases from J; junction bases left unmatched: 12. Germline V lookup: CDR1 LNHDA, CDR2 SQIVND (reference sequence). This CDR3 region has 18 residues. The CDR3 coding sequence is TGTGCCAGTAGTTCGACACCCCGGACAGGGGGCTTTGGAAACACCATATATTTT. It encodes CASSSTPRTGGFGNTIYF.

Only one count was recorded for this clone. The V and J genes are TRBV10-3 and TRBJ2-1, with 8 nucleotides matching TRBD1. CDR3 length equals 14 residues. The V and J ends lost 6 bases and 9 bases, in that order; junction bases with no gene match: 10. Germline V gene lookup returns CDR1 ENHRY and CDR2 SYGVKD. Here the CDR3 reads CAIRGQGAVGEQFF. CDR3 DNA: TGTGCCATCAGAGGGCAGGGGGCCGTCGGTGAGCAGTTCTTC.

V and J are TRBV28 and TRBJ1-6; perhaps TRBD1 as D (5 bases). Deletions cut 7 bases from V and 2 bases from J, with 15 bases between. Germline loops: CDR1 MDHEN, CDR2 SYDVKM. The CDR3 loop spans 16 amino acids. The CDR3 is CASTPQGRTYNSPLHF. The DNA for the CDR3 is TGTGCCAGCACCCCGCAGGGTAGAACCTATAATTCACCCCTCCACTTT.

The chain links TRBV5-4 to TRBJ2-5, with a tentative D call TRBD2 (6 bases). CDR1 and CDR2 from the germline V gene are SGHNT and YYREEE (reference sequence). With 3 bases removed from V and 10 bases from J, the gap between germline ends came to 13 bases. This CDR3 has 12 amino acids. DNA of the CDR3: TGTGCCAGCAGCTCGCCCGACGGGGGCCAGTACTTC. As protein: CASSSPDGGQYF.

The gene calls are TRBV7-2 and TRBJ2-2; no reliable D call. The CDR3 loop spans 13 amino acids. Trimming cost V 4 bases and J 6 bases, with 9 bases left between them. Germline CDR1 and CDR2: SGHTA and FQGNSA. The DNA of the CDR3 is TGTGCCAGCAGCTCTTCCCGAGCCGGGGAGCTGTTTTTT. Its protein product is CASSSSRAGELFF.

The chain carries TRBV27 and TRBJ1-6, with D unclear. Germline V gives CDR1 MNHEY, CDR2 SMNVEV (reference sequence). This CDR3 comprises 14 residues. V lost 4 bases, J lost 6 bases, and 10 bases lay in between. CDR3 sequence: CASSWRTSNSPLHF. CDR3 DNA sequence: TGTGCCAGCAGTTGGAGGACGAGTAATTCACCCCTCCACTTT.

As for this clone: Other DNA sequences in this specimen translate into the identical CDR3. J is TRBJ1-1 and V is TRBV5-1, with 8 bases identical to TRBD1. V shed 4 bases and J 1 base; nucleotides not matched to a gene: 3. The CDR3 runs to 14 residues. Germline V lookup: CDR1 SGHRS, CDR2 YFSETQ. This CDR3 is CASSLGTGNTEAFF. CDR3 DNA sequence: TGCGCCAGCAGCCTCGGGACAGGGAACACTGAAGCTTTCTTT. Supplemented by reference TRBV5-1 and TRBJ1-1, the full variable domain reads KAGVTQTPRYLIKTRGQQVTLSCSPISGHRSVSWYQQTPGQGLQFLFEYFSETQRNKGNFPGRFSGRQFSNSRSEMNVSTLELGDSALYLCASSLGTGNTEAFFGQGTRLTVV.

The chain uses TRBV15 and TRBJ2-5, with TRBD1 identical over 9 bases. The CDR3 runs 15 residues. J was trimmed by 5 bases and V by 5 bases; bases with no gene match: 9. Germline V gene sequence: CDR1 LNHNV, CDR2 YYDKDF (reference sequence). CDR3 in DNA: TGTGCCACCAGCGGCCGGGACAGGGATGGGGAGACCCAGTACTTC. This encodes CATSGRDRDGETQYF.

The rearrangement links TRBV3-1 (or the pseudogene TRBV3-2) to TRBJ2-4, with 12 bases matching TRBD2. The CDR3 totals 17 residues. Germline lookup yields CDR1 LGHDT and CDR2 YNNKEL (reference sequence). Germline trimming cut 3 bases from V and 9 bases from J; bases unmatched to any gene: 12. CDR3 amino acids: CASSQVLAGGPKGIQYF. The CDR3 DNA reads as TGTGCCAGCAGCCAGGTCCTAGCGGGGGGGCCTAAGGGCATTCAGTACTTC.

The chain uses TRBV6-6 and TRBJ1-1; 9 bases line up with TRBD1. There are 14 residues in the CDR3. Germline CDR1 MNHNY, CDR2 SVGAGI (reference sequence). V gave up 5 bases and J gave up 1 base; unmatched junction bases: 2. Written as DNA, the CDR3 is TGTGCCAGCAGTCTACAGGGGGCGAACACTGAAGCTTTCTTT. Translated, it gives CASSLQGANTEAFF.

The rearrangement uses TRBV19 and TRBJ1-2; D is ambiguous. This CDR3 spans 13 amino acids. V was shortened by 5 bases and J by 6 bases, with 13 bases between the two germline ends. Per germline, CDR1 LNHDA and CDR2 SQIVND (reference sequence). The DNA of the CDR3 is TGTGCCAGTAGTCCACCATGGGCAGATGGCTACACCTTC. Residues: CASSPPWADGYTF.

The chain joins TRBV10-3 to TRBJ1-1; D unresolved. Trimming removed 0 bases at V and 0 bases at J, with 5 bases between. CDR3 size: 14 residues. Looked up from germline, CDR1 is ENHRY and CDR2 is SYGVKD. CDR3 residues: CAISESDMNTEAFF. The CDR3 DNA sequence: TGTGCCATCAGTGAGTCCGACATGAACACTGAAGCTTTCTTT.

J is TRBJ1-1 and V is TRBV6-5; D ambiguous. V lost 2 bases, J lost 6 bases, and 10 bases lay in between. Germline V gives CDR1 MNHEY, CDR2 SVGAGI. CDR3 length equals 13 residues. CDR3 region: CASSYGRRAEAFF. In DNA, the CDR3 is TGTGCCAGCAGTTACGGGCGGAGGGCTGAAGCTTTCTTT.

The chain employs TRBV5-1 and TRBJ2-5; D is unclear. This CDR3 region has 11 residues. V lost 4 bases, J lost 2 bases, and 3 bases lay in between. Germline lookup yields CDR1 SGHRS and CDR2 YFSETQ. The CDR3 sequence is CASSQQETQYF. The CDR3, as DNA: TGCGCCAGCAGCCAACAAGAGACCCAGTACTTC.